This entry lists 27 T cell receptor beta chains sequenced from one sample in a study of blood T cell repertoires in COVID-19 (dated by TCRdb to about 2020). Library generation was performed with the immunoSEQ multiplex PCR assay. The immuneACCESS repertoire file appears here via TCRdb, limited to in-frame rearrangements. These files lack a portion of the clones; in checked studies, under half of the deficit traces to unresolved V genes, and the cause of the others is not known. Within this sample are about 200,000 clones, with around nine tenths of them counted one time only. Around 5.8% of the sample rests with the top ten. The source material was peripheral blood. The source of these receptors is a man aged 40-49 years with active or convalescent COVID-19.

CDR3 region: CASSRDRGAYEQYF. The CDR3 bases are TGTGCCAGCAGCCGGGACAGGGGAGCCTACGAGCAGTACTTC. The chain links TRBV5-8 to TRBJ2-7, with TRBD1 matching 10 bases. Per germline, CDR1 SGHTS and CDR2 YDEGEE. J gave up 2 bases and V 4 bases, and 3 bases lay outside the gene matches. The CDR3 length is 14 residues.

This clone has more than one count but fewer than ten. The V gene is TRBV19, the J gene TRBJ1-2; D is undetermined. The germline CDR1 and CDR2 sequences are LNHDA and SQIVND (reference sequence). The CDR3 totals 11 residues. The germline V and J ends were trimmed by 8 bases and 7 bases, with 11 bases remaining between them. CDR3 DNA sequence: TGTGCCAGTCGGGCGGAGGTTGGCTACACCTTC. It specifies CASRAEVGYTF.

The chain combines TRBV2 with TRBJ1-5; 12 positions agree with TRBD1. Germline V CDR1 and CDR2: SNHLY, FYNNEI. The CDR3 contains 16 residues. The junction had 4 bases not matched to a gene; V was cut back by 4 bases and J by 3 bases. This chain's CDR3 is CASSGGTGGINQPQHF. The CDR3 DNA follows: TGTGCCAGCAGTGGGGGGACAGGGGGCATCAATCAGCCCCAGCATTTT.

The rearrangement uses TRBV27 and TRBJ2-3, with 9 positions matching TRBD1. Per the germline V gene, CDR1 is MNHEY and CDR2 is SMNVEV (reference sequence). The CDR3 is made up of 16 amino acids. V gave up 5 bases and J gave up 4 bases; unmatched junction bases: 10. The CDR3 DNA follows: TGTGCCAGCAGTCCCCGACAGGGGGTGAAGCCAGATACGCAGTATTTT. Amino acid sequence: CASSPRQGVKPDTQYF.

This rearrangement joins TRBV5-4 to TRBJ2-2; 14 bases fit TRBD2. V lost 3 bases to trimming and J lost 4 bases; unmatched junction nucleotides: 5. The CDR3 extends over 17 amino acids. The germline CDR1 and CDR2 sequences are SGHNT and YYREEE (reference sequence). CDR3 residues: CASSSGLAGDGTGELFF. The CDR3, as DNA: TGTGCCAGCAGCTCGGGACTAGCGGGGGACGGCACCGGGGAGCTGTTTTTT.

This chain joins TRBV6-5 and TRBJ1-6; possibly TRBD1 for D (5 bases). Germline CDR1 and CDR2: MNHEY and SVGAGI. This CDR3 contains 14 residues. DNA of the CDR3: TGTGGAACGCGGGGGGTCGCCTATAATTCACCCCTCCACTTT. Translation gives CGTRGVAYNSPLHF.

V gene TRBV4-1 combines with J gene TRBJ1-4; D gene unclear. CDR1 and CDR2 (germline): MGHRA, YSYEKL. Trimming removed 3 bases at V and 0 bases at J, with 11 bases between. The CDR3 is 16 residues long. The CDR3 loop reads CASSQAATTTNEKLFF. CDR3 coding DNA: TGCGCCAGCAGCCAGGCCGCGACAACAACTAATGAAAAACTGTTTTTT.

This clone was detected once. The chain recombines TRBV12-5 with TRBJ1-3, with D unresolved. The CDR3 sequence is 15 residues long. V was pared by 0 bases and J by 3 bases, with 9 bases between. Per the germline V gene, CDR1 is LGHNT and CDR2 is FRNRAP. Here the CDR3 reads CASGLVGGFGNTIYF. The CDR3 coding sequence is TGTGCTAGTGGTTTGGTAGGAGGGTTTGGAAACACCATATATTTT.

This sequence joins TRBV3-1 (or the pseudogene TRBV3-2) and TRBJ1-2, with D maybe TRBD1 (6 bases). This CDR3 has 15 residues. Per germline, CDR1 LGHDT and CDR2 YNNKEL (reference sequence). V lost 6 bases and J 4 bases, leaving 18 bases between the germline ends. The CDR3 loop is CASRPRGGGAYGYTF. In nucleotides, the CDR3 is TGTGCCAGCAGGCCAAGGGGGGGAGGGGCCTATGGCTACACCTTC.

CDR3 DNA sequence: TGTGCCAGCCGATATTCGGGAGCGGGAAACATTCAGTACTTC. This sequence encodes CASRYSGAGNIQYF. The rearrangement joins TRBV5-6 to TRBJ2-4, with D possibly being TRBD2 (6 bases). CDR1 SGHDT and CDR2 YYEEEE come from the germline V gene. The CDR3 extends over 14 amino acids. Trimming took off 7 bases at V and 6 bases at J, with 17 bases between the two ends.

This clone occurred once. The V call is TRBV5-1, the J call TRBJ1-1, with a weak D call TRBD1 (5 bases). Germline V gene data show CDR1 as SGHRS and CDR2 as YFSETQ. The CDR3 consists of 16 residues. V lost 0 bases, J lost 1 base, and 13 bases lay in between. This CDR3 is CASSLGIDRPNTEAFF. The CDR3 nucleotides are TGCGCCAGCAGCTTGGGGATTGACAGACCGAACACTGAAGCTTTCTTT.

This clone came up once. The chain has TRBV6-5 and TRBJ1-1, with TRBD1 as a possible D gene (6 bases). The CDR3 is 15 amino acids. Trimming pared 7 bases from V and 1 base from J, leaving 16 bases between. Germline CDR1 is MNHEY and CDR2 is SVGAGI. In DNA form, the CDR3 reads TGTGCCAGCACGGCTTCCCGAGGGGGGAACACTGAAGCTTTCTTT. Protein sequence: CASTASRGGNTEAFF.

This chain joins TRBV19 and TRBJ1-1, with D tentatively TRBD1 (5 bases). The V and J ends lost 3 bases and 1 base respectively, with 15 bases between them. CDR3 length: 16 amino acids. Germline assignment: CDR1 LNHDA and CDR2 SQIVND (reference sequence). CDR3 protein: CASSMGGGVRNTEAFF. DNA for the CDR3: TGTGCCAGTAGTATGGGAGGAGGGGTTCGGAACACTGAAGCTTTCTTT. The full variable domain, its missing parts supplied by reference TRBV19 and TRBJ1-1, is DGGITQSPKYLFRKEGQNVTLSCEQNLNHDAMYWYRQDPGQGLRLIYYSQIVNDFQKGDIAEGYSVSREKKESFPLTVTSAQKNPTAFYLCASSMGGGVRNTEAFFGQGTRLTVV.

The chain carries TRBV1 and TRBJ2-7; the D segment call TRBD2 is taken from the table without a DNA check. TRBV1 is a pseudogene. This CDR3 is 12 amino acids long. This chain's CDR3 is CTSSQETSGSYF. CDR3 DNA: TGCACCAGCAGCCAAGAGACTAGCGGCTCGTACTTC.

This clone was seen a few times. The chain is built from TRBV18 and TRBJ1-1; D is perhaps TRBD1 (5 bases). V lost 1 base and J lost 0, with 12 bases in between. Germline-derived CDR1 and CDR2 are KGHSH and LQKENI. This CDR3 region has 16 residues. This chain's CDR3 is CASSPLQGSLNTEAFF. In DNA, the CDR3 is TGTGCCAGCTCACCACTCCAGGGCTCATTGAACACTGAAGCTTTCTTT.

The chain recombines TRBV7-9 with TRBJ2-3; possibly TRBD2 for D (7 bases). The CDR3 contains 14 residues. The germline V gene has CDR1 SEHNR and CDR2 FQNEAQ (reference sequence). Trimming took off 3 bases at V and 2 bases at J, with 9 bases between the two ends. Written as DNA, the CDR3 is TGTGCCAGCAGCTTCGCGGGGGCCACAGATACGCAGTATTTT. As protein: CASSFAGATDTQYF.

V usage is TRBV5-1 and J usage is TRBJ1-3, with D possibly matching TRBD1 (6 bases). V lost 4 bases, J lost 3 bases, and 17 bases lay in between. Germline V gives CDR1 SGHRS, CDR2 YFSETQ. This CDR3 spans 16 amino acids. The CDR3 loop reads CASSNRPGTLGNTIYF. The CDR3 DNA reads TGCGCCAGCAGCAATCGCCCCGGGACACTTGGAAACACCATATATTTT.

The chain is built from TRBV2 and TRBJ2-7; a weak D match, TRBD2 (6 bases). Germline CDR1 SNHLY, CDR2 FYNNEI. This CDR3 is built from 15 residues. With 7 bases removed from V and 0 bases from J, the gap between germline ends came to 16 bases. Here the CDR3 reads CASTRGGINSYEQYF. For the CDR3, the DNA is TGTGCCAGCACCCGAGGCGGGATTAACTCCTACGAGCAGTACTTC.

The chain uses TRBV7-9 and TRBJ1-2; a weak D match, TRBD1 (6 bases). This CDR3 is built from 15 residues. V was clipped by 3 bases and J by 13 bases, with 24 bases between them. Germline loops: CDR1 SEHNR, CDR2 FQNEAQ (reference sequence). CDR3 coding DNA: TGTGCCAGCAGCTTGGACAGAACAAAATTATCCTCTTTCACCTTC. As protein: CASSLDRTKLSSFTF.

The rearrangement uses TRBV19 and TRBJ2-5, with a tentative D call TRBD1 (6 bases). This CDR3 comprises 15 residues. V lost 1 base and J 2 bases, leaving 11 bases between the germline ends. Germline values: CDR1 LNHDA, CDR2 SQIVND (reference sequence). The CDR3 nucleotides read TGTGCCAGTAGTATAGTTTGGGGGCTACAAGAGACCCAGTACTTC. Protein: CASSIVWGLQETQYF.

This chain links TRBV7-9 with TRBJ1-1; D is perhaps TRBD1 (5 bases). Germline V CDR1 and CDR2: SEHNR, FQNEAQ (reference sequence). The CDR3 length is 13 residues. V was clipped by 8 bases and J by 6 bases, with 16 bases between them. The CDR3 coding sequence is TGTGCCAGCGAAACTTGGGGGGTCTCTGAAGCTTTCTTT. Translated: CASETWGVSEAFF.

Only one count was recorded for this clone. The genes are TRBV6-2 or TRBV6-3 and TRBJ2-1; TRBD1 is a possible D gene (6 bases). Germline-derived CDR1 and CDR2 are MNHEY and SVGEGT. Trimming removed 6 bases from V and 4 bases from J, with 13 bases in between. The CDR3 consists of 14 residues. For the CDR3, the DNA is TGTGCCAGCAGCTATCGGGACACATACAATGAGCAGTTCTTC. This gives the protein CASSYRDTYNEQFF.

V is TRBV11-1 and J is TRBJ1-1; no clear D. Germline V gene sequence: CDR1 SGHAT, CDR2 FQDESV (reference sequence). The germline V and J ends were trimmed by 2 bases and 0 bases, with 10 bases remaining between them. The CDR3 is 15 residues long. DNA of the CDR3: TGTGCCAGCAGCTTATTTCAGTCCATGAACACTGAAGCTTTCTTT. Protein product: CASSLFQSMNTEAFF.

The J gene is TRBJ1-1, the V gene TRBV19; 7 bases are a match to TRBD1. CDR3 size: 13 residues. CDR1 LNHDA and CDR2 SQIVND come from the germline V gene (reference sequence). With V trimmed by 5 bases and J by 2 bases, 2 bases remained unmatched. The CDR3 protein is CASSGQANTEAFF. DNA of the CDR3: TGTGCCAGTAGTGGACAGGCAAACACTGAAGCTTTCTTT.

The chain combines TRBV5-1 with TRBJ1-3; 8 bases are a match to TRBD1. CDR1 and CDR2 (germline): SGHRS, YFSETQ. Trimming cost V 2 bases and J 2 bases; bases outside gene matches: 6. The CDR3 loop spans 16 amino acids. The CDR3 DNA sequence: TGCGCCAGCAGCTTAGGGATACAGGGGGCTGGAAACACCATATATTTT. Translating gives CASSLGIQGAGNTIYF.

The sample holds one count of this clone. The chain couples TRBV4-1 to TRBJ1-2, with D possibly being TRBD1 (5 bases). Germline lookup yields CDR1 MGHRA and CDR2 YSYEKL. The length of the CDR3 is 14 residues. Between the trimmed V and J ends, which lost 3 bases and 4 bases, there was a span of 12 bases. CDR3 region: CASSQTQETYGYTF. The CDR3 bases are TGCGCCAGCAGCCAGACACAGGAAACCTATGGCTACACCTTC.

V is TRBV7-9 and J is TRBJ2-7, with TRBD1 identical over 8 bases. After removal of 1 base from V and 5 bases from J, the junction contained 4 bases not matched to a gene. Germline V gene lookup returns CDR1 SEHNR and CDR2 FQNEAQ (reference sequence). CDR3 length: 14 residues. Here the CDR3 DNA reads TGTGCCAGCAGCTTAGGACAGGGGATCGACGAGCAGTACTTC. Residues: CASSLGQGIDEQYF.